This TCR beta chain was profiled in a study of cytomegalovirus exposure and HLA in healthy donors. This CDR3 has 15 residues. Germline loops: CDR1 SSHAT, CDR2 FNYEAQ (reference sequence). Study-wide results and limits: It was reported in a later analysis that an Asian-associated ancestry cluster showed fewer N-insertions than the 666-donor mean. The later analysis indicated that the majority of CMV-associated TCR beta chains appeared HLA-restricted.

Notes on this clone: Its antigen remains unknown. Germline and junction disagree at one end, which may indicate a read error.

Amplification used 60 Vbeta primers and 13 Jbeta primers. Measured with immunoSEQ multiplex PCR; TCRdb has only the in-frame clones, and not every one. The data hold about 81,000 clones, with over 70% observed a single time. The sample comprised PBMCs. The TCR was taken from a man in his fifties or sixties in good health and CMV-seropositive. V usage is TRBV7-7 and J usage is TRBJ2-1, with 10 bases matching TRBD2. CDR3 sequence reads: CASSPGTSEHNEQFF. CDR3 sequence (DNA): TGTGCTAGCAGCCCCGGGACTAGCGAGCACAATGAGCAGTTCTTC.